This TCR beta chain was documented in a study of human T cells and chemical hapten exposure. Study-wide context: Application of 0.01% DPC to the upper back was done by patch test, with a reading at 6 days. Study-level findings and limits: PT1 expanded TCR numbers rose with patch test score. Relative to control repertoires, expanded TCRs gave rise to significantly more large CDR3 similarity clusters. Sensitizing to DPC left TCRs with a frequency above 1 in 1000 unaltered.

This clonotype was observed many times. The antigen is not known. Time point specified: pre-sensitization, week 0. Regarding treatment: therapeutic diphenylcyclopropenone sensitization with weekly scalp DPC. TCRdb passed the RACE reads through MiXCR, listing each CDR3 protein once. This table has 300,000 to 450,000 distinct CDR3 sequences, around 5.5% appearing once. Here the sequenced sample was whole blood, taken in connection with sensitization to the hapten diphenylcyclopropenone (DPC). This TCR came from a woman in her forties or fifties with alopecia areata. Some clones in this sample may be carry-over from other donors' samples.

In DNA form, the CDR3 reads TGTGCCAGCAGTCGGACTCCGTTAGGCTCCGGGGAGCTGTTTTTT. Amino acid sequence: CASSRTPLGSGELFF. The rearrangement uses TRBV27 and TRBJ2-2, with D possibly being TRBD2 (5 bases). The CDR3 sequence is 15 residues long. Germline V CDR1 and CDR2: MNHEY, SMNVEV (reference sequence). Trimming shortened V by 5 bases and J by 6 bases, and 16 bases separated the two germline ends.